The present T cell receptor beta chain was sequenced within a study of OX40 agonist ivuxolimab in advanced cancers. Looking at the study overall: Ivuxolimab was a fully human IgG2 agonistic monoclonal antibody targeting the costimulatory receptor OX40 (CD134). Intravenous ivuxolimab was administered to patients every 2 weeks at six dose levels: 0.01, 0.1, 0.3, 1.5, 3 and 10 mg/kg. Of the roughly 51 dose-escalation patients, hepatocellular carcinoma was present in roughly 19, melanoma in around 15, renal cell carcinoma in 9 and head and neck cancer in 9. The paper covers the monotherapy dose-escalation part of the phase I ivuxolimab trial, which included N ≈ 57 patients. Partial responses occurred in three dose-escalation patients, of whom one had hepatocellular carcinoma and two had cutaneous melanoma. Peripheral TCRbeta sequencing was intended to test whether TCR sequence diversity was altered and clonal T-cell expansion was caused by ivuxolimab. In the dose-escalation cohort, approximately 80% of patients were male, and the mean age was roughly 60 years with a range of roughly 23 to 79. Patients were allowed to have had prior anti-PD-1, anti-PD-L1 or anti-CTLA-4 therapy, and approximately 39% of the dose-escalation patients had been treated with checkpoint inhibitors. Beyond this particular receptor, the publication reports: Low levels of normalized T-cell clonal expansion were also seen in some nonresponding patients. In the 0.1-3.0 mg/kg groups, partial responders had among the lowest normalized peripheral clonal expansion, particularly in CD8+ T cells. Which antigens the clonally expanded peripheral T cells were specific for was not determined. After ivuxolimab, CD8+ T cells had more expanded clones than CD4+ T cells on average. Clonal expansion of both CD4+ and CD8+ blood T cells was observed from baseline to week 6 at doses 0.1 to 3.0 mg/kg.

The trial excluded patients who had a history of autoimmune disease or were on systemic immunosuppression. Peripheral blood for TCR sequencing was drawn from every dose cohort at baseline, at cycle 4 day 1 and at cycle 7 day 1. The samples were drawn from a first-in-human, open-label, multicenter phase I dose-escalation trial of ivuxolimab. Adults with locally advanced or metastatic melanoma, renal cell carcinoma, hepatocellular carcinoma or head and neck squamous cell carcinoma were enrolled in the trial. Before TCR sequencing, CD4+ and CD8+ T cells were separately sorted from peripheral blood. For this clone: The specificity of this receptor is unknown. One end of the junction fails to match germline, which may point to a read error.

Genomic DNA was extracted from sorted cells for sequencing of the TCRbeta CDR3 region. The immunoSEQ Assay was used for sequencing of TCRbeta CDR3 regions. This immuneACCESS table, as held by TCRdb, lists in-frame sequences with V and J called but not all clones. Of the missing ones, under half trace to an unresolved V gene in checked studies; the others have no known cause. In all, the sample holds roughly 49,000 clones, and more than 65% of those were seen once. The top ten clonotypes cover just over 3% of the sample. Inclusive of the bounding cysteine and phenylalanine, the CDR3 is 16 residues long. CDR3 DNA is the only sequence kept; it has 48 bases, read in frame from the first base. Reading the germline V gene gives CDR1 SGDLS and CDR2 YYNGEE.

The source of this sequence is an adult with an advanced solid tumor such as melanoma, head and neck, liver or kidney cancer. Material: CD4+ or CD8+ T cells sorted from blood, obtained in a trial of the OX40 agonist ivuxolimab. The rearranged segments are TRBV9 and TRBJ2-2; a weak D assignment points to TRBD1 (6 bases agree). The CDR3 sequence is CASSVGPGANTGELFF. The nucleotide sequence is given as TGTGCCAGCAGTGTAGGGCCAGGGGCGAACACCGGGGAGCTGTTTTTT.